This TCR beta chain was identified in a study of T cells expressing NK-cell markers. Study-level background: Repertoires of TCR beta were obtained from T cells sorted as CD3+CD56+NKG2C+, CD3+CD56+NKG2C- and CD3+CD56-NKG2C+. Among the eight sequenced donors, seven tested HCMV-seropositive and one tested seronegative. General study findings and limits: Uncertainty persisted over the HCMV specificity of expanded NKG2C+ T cell clones.

This CDR3 has 14 amino acids. Germline V gene lookup returns CDR1 SGHRS and CDR2 YFSETQ. To note about this clonotype: Its target is not known.

As the method of synthesis, 5'RACE template switching with UMIs yielded TCR beta cDNA. TCRdb reprocessed the 5' RACE reads and stores each CDR3 protein as one record, lacking DNA. The data show 250,000 or so distinct CDR3 sequences, and the top ten clones hold more than 3.5%. The sequence was collected from a woman between 18 and 70 years old in good health. The sample was blood T cells: a sorted CD56 or NKG2C T cell subset, CD4+ or CD8+ T cells, or bulk PBMC T cells (not recorded which). This chain links TRBV5-1 with TRBJ2-1; TCRdb picks TRBD2, but there is no DNA to check that call. The CDR3 spells CASSPGNSGNEQFF. The variable domain in full, with the rest retrieved from reference TRBV5-1 and TRBJ2-1, is KAGVTQTPRYLIKTRGQQVTLSCSPISGHRSVSWYQQTPGQGLQFLFEYFSETQRNKGNFPGRFSGRQFSNSRSEMNVSTLELGDSALYLCASSPGNSGNEQFFGPGTRLTVL.